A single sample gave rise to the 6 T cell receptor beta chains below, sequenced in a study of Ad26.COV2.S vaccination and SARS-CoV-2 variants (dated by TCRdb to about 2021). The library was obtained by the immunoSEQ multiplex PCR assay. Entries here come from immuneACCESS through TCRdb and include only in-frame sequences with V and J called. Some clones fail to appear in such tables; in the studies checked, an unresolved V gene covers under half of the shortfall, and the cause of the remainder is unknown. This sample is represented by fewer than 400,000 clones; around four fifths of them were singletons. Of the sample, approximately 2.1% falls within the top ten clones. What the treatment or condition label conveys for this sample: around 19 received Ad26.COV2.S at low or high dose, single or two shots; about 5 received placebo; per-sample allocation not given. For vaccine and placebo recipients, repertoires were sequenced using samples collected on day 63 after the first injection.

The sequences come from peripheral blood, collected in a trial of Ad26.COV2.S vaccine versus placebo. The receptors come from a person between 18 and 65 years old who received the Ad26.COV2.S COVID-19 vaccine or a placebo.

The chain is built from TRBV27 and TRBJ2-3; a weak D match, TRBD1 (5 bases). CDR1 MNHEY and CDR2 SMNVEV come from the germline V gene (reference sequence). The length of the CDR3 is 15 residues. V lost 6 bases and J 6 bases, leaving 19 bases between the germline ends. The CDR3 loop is CASSTGWGMGDTQYF. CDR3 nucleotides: TGTGCCAGCAGCACCGGTTGGGGCATGGGGGATACGCAGTATTTT.

CDR3 sequence: CASSPPSFQETQYF. Here the CDR3 DNA reads TGTGCCAGCTCACCCCCGAGTTTCCAAGAGACCCAGTACTTC. This chain joins TRBV18 and TRBJ2-5; D unresolved. V lost 3 bases, J lost 1 base, and 9 bases lay in between. Germline V gene sequence: CDR1 KGHSH, CDR2 LQKENI. The CDR3 length is 14 residues.

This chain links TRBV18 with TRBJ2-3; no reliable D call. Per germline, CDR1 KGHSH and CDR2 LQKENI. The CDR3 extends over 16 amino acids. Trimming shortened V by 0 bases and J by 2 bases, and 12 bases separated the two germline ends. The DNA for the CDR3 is TGTGCCAGCTCACCACCTCCTGAGCACCACACAGATACGCAGTATTTT. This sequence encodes CASSPPPEHHTDTQYF.

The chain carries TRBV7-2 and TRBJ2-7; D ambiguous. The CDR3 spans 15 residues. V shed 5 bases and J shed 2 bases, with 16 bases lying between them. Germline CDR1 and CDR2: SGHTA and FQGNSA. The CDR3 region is CASSPRPGGTYEQYF. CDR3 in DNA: TGTGCCAGCAGCCCGCGCCCGGGTGGGACCTACGAGCAGTACTTC.

The DNA of the CDR3 is TGCGCCAGCAGCTTCACGGGGGGGCCGGAAGAGACCCAGTACTTC. This gives the protein CASSFTGGPEETQYF. The V gene is TRBV5-1, the J gene TRBJ2-5; TRBD2 matches 8 bases. J lost 3 bases, V lost 2 bases, and 6 bases had no gene match. Germline-derived CDR1 and CDR2 are SGHRS and YFSETQ. This CDR3 has 15 residues.

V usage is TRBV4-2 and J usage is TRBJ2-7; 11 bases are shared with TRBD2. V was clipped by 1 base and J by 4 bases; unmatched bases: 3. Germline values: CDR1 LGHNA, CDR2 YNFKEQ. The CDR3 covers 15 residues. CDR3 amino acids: CASSQGLAGTYEQYF. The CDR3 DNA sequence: TGTGCCAGCAGCCAAGGACTAGCGGGAACATACGAGCAGTACTTC.